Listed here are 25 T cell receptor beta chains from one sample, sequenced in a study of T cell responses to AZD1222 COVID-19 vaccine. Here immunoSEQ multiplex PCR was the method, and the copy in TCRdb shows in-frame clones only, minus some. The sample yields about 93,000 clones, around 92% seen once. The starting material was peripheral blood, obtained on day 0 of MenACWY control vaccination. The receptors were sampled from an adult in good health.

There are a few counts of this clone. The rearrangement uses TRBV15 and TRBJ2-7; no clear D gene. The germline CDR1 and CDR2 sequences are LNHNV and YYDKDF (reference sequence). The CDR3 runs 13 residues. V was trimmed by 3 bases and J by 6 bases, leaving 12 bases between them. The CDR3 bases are TGTGCCACCAGCAGCCGGAGTAAGCCCGAGCAGTACTTC. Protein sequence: CATSSRSKPEQYF.

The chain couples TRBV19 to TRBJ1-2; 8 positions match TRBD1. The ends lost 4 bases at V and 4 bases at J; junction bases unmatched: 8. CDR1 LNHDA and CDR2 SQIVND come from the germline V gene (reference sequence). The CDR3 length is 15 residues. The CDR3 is CASSKTGEEGYGYTF. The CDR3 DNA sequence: TGTGCCAGTAGTAAGACAGGGGAAGAGGGCTATGGCTACACCTTC.

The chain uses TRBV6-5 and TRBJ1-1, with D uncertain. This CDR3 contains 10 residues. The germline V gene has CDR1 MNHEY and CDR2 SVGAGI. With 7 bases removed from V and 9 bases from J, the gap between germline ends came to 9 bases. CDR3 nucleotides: TGTGCCAGCACCCGACGGAAAGCTTTCTTT. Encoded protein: CASTRRKAFF.

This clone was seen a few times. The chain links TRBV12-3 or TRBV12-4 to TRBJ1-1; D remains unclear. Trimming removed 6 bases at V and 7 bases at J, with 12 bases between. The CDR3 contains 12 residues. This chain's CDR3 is CASRSDGDEAFF. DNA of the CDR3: TGTGCCAGCAGATCAGACGGGGATGAAGCTTTCTTT.

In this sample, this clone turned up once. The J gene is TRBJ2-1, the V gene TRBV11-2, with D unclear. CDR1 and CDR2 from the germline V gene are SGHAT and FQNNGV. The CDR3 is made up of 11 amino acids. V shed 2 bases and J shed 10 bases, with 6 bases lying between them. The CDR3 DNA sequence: TGTGCCAGCAGCTTATTGGTCGAGCAGTTCTTC. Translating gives CASSLLVEQFF.

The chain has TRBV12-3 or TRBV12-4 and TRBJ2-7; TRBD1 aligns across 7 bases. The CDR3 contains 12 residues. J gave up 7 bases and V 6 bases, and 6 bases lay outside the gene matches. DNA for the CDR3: TGTGCCAGCAGCCAGACAGGGCTTGAGCAGTACTTC. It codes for CASSQTGLEQYF.

The DNA of the CDR3 is TGTGCCAGCAGTTTATGGCAGGACTACAATGAGCAGTTCTTC. As protein: CASSLWQDYNEQFF. The J gene is TRBJ2-1, the V gene TRBV27; no firm D call. Between the trimmed V and J ends, which lost 1 base and 3 bases, there was a span of 7 bases. Germline lookup yields CDR1 MNHEY and CDR2 SMNVEV (reference sequence). This CDR3 is 14 amino acids long.

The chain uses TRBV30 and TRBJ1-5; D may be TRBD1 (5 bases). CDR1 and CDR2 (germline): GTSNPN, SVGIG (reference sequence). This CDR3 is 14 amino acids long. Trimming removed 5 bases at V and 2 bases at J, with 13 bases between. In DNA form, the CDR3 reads TGTGCCTGGGGAGGGGAATTCGGCAATCAGCCCCAGCATTTT. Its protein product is CAWGGEFGNQPQHF.

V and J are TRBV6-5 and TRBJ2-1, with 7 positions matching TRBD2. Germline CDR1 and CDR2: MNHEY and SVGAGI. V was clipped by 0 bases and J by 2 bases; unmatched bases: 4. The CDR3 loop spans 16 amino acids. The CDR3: CASSYSTGGTYNEQFF. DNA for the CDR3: TGTGCCAGCAGTTACTCAACGGGGGGAACCTACAATGAGCAGTTCTTC.

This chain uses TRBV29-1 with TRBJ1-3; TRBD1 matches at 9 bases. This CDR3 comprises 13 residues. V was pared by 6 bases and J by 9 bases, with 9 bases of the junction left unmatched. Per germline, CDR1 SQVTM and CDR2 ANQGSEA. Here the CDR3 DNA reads TGCAGCGTCCGGACAGGGGAGTATAGCACCATATATTTT. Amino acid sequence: CSVRTGEYSTIYF.

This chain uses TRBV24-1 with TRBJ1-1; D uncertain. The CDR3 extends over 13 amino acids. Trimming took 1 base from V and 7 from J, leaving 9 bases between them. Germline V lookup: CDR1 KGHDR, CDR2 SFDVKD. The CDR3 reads CATSDFTGVEAFF. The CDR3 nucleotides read TGTGCCACCAGTGATTTCACCGGGGTTGAAGCTTTCTTT.

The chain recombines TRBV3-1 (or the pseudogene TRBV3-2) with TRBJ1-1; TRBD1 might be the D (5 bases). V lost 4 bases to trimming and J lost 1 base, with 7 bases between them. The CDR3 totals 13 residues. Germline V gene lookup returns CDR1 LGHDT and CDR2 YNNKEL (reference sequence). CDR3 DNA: TGTGCCAGCAGCCCGGACACGAACACTGAAGCTTTCTTT. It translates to CASSPDTNTEAFF.

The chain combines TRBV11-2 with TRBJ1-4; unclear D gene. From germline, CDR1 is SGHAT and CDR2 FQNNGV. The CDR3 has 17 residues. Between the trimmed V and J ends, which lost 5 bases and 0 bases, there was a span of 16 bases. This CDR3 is CASSRRVGGATNEKLFF. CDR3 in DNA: TGTGCCAGCAGCAGAAGAGTGGGCGGAGCAACTAATGAAAAACTGTTTTTT.

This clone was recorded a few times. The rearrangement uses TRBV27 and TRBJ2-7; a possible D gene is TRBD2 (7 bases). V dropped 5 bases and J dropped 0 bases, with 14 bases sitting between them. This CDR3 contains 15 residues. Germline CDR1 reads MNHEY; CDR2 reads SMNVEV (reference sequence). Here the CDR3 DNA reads TGTGCCAGCAGTCGGGGGGCTAGCGACTCCTACGAGCAGTACTTC. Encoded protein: CASSRGASDSYEQYF.

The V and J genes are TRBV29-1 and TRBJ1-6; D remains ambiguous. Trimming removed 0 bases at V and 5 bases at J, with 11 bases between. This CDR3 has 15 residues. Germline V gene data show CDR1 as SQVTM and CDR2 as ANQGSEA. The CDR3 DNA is TGCAGCGTTGAAGATGCACGGCAAGATAATTCACCCCTCCACTTT. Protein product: CSVEDARQDNSPLHF.

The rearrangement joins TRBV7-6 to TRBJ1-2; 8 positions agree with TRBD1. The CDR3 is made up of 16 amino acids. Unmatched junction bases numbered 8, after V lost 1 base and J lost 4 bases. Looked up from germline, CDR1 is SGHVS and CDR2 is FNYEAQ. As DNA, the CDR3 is TGTGCCAGCAGCTTAGGAAACAGGGGGAGAAGCTATGGCTACACCTTC. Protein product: CASSLGNRGRSYGYTF.

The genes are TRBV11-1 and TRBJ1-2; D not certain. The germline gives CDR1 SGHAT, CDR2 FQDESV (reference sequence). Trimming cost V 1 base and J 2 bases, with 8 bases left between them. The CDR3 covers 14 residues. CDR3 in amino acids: CASSLGETNYGYTF. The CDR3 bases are TGTGCCAGCAGCTTAGGGGAGACCAACTATGGCTACACCTTC. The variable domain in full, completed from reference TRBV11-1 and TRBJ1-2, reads EAEVAQSPRYKITEKSQAVAFWCDPISGHATLYWYRQILGQGPELLVQFQDESVVDDSQLPKDRFSAERLKGVDSTLKIQPAELGDSAMYLCASSLGETNYGYTFGSGTRLTVV.

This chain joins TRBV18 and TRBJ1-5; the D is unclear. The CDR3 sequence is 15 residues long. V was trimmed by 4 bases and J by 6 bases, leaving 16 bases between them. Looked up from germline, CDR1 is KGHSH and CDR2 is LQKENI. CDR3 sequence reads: CASSQDTGRSQPQHF. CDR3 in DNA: TGTGCCAGCTCACAGGATACCGGGAGGAGTCAGCCCCAGCATTTT.

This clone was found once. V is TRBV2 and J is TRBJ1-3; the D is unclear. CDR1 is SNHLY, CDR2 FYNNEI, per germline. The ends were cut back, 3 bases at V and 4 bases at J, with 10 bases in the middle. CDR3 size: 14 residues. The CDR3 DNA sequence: TGTGCCAGCAGTGACTCCCCGACGGGAAACACCATATATTTT. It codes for CASSDSPTGNTIYF.

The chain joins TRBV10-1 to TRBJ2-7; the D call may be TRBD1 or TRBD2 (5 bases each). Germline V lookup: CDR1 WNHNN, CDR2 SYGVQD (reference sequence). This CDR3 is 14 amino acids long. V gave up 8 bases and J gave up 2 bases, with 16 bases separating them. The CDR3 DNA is TGCGCCAGCGCCTCTCATGGGGGAACCTACGAGCAGTACTTC. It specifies CASASHGGTYEQYF.

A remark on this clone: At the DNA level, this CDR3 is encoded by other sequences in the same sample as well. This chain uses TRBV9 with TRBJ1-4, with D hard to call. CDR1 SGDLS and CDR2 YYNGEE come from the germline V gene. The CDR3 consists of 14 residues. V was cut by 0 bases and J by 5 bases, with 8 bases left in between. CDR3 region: CASSVGTVNEKLFF. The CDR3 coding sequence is TGTGCCAGCAGCGTAGGAACAGTAAATGAAAAACTGTTTTTT.

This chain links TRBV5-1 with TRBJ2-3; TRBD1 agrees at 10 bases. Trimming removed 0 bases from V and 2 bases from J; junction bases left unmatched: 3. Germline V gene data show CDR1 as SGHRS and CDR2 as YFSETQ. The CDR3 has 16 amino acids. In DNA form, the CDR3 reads TGCGCCAGCAGCTTGGGACAGGGGGCACCCACAGATACGCAGTATTTT. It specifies CASSLGQGAPTDTQYF.

This chain's CDR3 is CASSYRGRRNTEAFF. In DNA form, the CDR3 reads TGTGCCAGCAGTTACAGGGGGCGGAGAAACACTGAAGCTTTCTTT. The V call is TRBV6-2 or TRBV6-3, the J call TRBJ1-1; the match to TRBD1 covers 7 bases. Germline CDR1 reads MNHEY; CDR2 reads SVGEGT. This CDR3 contains 15 residues. V gave up 2 bases and J gave up 2 bases; unmatched junction bases: 5.

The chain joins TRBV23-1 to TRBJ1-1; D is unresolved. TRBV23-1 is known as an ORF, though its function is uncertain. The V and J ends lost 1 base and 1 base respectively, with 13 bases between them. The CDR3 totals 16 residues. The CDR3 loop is CASSQYSHGKNTEAFF. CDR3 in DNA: TGCGCCAGCAGTCAATATTCCCACGGCAAGAACACTGAAGCTTTCTTT.

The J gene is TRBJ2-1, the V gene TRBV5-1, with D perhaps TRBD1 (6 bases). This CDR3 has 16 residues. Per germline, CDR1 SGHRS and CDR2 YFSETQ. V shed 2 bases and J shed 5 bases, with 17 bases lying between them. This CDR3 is CASSLAPQGGDNEQFF. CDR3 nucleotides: TGCGCCAGCAGCTTAGCCCCACAGGGCGGCGACAATGAGCAGTTCTTC. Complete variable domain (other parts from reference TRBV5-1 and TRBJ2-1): KAGVTQTPRYLIKTRGQQVTLSCSPISGHRSVSWYQQTPGQGLQFLFEYFSETQRNKGNFPGRFSGRQFSNSRSEMNVSTLELGDSALYLCASSLAPQGGDNEQFFGPGTRLTVL.